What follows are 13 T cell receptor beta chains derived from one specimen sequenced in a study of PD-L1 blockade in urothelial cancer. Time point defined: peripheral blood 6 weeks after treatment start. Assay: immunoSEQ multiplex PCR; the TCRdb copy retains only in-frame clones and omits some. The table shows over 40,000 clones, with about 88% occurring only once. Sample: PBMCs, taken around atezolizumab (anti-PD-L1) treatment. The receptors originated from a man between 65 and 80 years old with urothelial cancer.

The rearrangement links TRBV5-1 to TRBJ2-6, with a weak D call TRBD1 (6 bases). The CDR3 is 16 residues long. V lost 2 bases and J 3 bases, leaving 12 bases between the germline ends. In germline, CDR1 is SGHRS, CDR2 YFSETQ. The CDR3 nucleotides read TGCGCCAGCAGCTTAAACAGGGTGGGTGGGGCCAACGTCCTGACTTTC. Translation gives CASSLNRVGGANVLTF.

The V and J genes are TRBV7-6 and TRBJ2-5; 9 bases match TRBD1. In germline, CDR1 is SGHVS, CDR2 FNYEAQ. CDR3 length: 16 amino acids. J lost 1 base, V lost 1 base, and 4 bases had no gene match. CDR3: CASSLEQGARQETQYF. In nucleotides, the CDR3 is TGTGCCAGCAGCTTAGAACAGGGGGCCCGCCAAGAGACCCAGTACTTC.

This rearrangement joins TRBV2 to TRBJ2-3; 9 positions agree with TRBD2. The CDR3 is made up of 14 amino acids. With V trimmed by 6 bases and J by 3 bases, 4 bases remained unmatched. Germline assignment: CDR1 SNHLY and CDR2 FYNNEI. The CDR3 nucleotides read TGTGCCAGCAGCAGGACTAGCGTGACAGATACGCAGTATTTT. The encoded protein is CASSRTSVTDTQYF.

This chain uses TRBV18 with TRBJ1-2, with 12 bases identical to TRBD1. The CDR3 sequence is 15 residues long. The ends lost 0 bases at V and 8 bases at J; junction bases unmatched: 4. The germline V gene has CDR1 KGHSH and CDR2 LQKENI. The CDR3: CASSPPGQGAEGYTF. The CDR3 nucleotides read TGTGCCAGCTCACCACCGGGACAGGGGGCAGAAGGCTACACCTTC.

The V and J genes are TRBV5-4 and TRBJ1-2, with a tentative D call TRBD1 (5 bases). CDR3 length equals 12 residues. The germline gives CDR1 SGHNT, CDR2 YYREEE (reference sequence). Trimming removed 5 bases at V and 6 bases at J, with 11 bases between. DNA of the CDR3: TGTGCCAGCAGGGGGCAGGAAGATGGCTACACCTTC. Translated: CASRGQEDGYTF.

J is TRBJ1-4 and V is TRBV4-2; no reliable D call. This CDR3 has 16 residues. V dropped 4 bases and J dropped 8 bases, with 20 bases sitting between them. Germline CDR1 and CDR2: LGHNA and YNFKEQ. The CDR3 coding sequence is TGTGCCAGCAGCCGAGAGTCCCCGGTAATAGCGGAAAAACTGTTTTTT. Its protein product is CASSRESPVIAEKLFF.

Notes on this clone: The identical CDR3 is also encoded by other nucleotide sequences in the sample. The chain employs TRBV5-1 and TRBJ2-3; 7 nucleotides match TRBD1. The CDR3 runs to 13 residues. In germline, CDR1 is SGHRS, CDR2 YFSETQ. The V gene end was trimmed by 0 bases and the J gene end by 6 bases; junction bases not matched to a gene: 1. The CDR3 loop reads CASSLGQGDTQYF. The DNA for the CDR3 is TGCGCCAGCAGCTTGGGACAGGGCGATACGCAGTATTTT. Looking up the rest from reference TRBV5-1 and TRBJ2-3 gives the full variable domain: KAGVTQTPRYLIKTRGQQVTLSCSPISGHRSVSWYQQTPGQGLQFLFEYFSETQRNKGNFPGRFSGRQFSNSRSEMNVSTLELGDSALYLCASSLGQGDTQYFGPGTRLTVL.

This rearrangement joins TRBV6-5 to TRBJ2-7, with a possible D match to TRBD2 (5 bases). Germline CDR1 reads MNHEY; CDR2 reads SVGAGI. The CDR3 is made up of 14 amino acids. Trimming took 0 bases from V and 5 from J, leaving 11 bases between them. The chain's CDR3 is CASSYSRAQDEQYF. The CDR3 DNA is TGTGCCAGCAGTTACTCGAGGGCCCAGGACGAGCAGTACTTC.

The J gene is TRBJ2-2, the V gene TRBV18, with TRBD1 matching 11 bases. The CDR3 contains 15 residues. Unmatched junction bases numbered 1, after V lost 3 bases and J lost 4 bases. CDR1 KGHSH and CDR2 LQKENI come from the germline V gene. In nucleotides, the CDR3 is TGTGCCAGCTCACCGGGGACAGGGGGCACCGGGGAGCTGTTTTTT. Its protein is CASSPGTGGTGELFF.

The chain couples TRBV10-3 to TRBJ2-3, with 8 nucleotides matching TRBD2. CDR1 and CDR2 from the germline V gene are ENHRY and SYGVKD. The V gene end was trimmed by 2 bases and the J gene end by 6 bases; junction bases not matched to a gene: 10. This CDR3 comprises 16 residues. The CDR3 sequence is CAISERETSGTDTQYF. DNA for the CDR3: TGTGCCATCAGTGAGAGAGAAACTAGCGGTACGGATACGCAGTATTTT.

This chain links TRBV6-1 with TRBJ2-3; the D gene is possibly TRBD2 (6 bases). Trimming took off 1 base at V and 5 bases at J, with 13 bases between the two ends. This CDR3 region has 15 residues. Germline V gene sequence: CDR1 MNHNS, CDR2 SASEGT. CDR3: CASSEVASVVDTQYF. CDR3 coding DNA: TGTGCCAGCAGTGAAGTGGCTAGCGTGGTAGATACGCAGTATTTT.

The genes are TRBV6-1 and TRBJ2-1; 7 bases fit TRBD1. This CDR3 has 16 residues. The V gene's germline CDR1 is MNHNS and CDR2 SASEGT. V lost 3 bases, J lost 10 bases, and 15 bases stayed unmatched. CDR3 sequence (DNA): TGTGCCAGCAGTGAGGACAGGTATTACTCCTCCGCGGAGCAGTTCTTC. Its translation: CASSEDRYYSSAEQFF.

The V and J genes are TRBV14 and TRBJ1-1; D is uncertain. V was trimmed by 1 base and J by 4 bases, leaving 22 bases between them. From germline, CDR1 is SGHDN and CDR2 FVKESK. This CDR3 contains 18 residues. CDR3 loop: CASSQVIYGSISGTEAFF. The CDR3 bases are TGTGCCAGCAGCCAAGTAATCTATGGGAGCATATCGGGCACTGAAGCTTTCTTT.